The 20 T cell receptor beta chains presented below share a single source sample, sequenced in a study of glioma-infiltrating T cells after dendritic cell vaccination. Here immunoSEQ multiplex PCR was the method, and the copy in TCRdb shows in-frame clones only, minus some. The data contain about 92,000 clones, over 75% of them seen just once; the ten biggest clones take up more than 15%. Sequenced material: blood, taken before dendritic cell vaccination. Source of these receptors: a human donor with glioblastoma.

This clone was observed once. J is TRBJ1-2 and V is TRBV18; tentatively, D is TRBD1 (6 bases). V was shortened by 3 bases and J by 8 bases, with 25 bases between the two germline ends. CDR1 is KGHSH, CDR2 LQKENI, per germline. The length of the CDR3 is 17 residues. The DNA of the CDR3 is TGTGCCAGCTCACCCCCCACTCCTCGGACAGACTGGGAGGGCTACACCTTC. This gives the protein CASSPPTPRTDWEGYTF.

The rearrangement links TRBV4-2 to TRBJ2-6; 12 bases align to TRBD1. Germline-derived CDR1 and CDR2 are LGHNA and YNFKEQ. The CDR3 extends over 19 amino acids. Trimming cost V 3 bases and J 0 bases; bases outside gene matches: 6. The CDR3 bases are TGTGCCAGCAGCCACGGGACAGGGGGCCCTAGCTCTGGGGCCAACGTCCTGACTTTC. This codes for CASSHGTGGPSSGANVLTF.

The chain joins TRBV11-2 to TRBJ2-1; 8 bases line up with TRBD2. Germline V gives CDR1 SGHAT, CDR2 FQNNGV. This CDR3 has 18 residues. With 5 bases clipped from V and 8 bases from J, the junction kept 20 bases outside the gene matches. CDR3 DNA sequence: TGTGCCAGCAGCCTCCTAGGGGCGGGGGGAATCACCCTCCATGAGCAGTTCTTC. The encoded protein is CASSLLGAGGITLHEQFF.

The chain has TRBV7-8 and TRBJ1-5; tentatively, D is TRBD1 (5 bases). The CDR3 runs to 15 residues. Trimming removed 5 bases from V and 4 bases from J, with 15 bases in between. The germline gives CDR1 SGHVS, CDR2 FQNEAQ. Written as DNA, the CDR3 is TGTGCCAGCAGCCCTCGGGACGCGGGGAATCAGCCCCAGCATTTT. Its translation is CASSPRDAGNQPQHF.

The chain links TRBV7-3 to TRBJ2-2; 8 nucleotides match TRBD2. J gave up 1 base and V 9 bases, and 7 bases lay outside the gene matches. The germline V gene encodes CDR1 SGHTA and CDR2 FQGTGA. The CDR3 sequence is 15 residues long. The CDR3 spells CASRWTSLNTGELFF. The CDR3 DNA follows: TGTGCCAGTCGTTGGACTAGCCTGAACACCGGGGAGCTGTTTTTT.

The J gene is TRBJ2-5, the V gene TRBV7-9; the match to TRBD1 covers 8 bases. Germline CDR1 is SEHNR and CDR2 is FQNEAQ (reference sequence). This CDR3 spans 14 amino acids. J lost 1 base, V lost 3 bases, and 1 base had no gene match. This chain's CDR3 is CASSFGQGQETQYF. CDR3 in DNA: TGTGCCAGCAGCTTTGGACAGGGCCAAGAGACCCAGTACTTC.

This clone was counted ten times or more. The chain joins TRBV27 to TRBJ2-7; TRBD1 is a possible D gene (6 bases). V dropped 5 bases and J dropped 2 bases, with 13 bases sitting between them. CDR1 and CDR2 (germline): MNHEY, SMNVEV (reference sequence). The CDR3 length is 14 residues. CDR3 protein: CASSHTGPAYEQYF. DNA for the CDR3: TGTGCCAGCAGTCATACAGGGCCCGCCTACGAGCAGTACTTC.

This clone has just a few counts. The V gene is TRBV6-5, the J gene TRBJ2-2, with TRBD1 identical over 8 bases. V lost 2 bases and J lost 5; bases outside the gene matches: 4. Per germline, CDR1 MNHEY and CDR2 SVGAGI. The CDR3 runs to 15 residues. The CDR3 DNA sequence: TGTGCCAGCAGTTACACGGACAGGGTAACCGGGGAGCTGTTTTTT. Residues: CASSYTDRVTGELFF.

The chain is built from TRBV13 and TRBJ2-7, with D perhaps TRBD1 (6 bases). Trimming stripped 5 bases from V and 1 base from J, with 15 bases between. The germline V gene encodes CDR1 PRHDT and CDR2 FYEKMQ (reference sequence). The CDR3 totals 15 residues. CDR3 sequence: CASSRLQGPSYEQYF. Written as DNA, the CDR3 is TGTGCCAGCAGCCGTCTACAGGGTCCGTCCTACGAGCAGTACTTC.

This clone was observed a single time. The chain joins TRBV28 to TRBJ2-5; 13 nucleotides align to TRBD2. CDR3 length equals 16 residues. Per the germline V gene, CDR1 is MDHEN and CDR2 is SYDVKM. V shed 4 bases and J 5 bases; nucleotides not matched to a gene: 7. The CDR3 sequence is CASSYTSGRASETQYF. The CDR3 DNA reads TGTGCCAGCAGTTATACTAGCGGGAGGGCTAGCGAGACCCAGTACTTC.

The V call is TRBV5-4, the J call TRBJ2-3; TRBD1 aligns across 10 bases. The V gene end was trimmed by 2 bases and the J gene end by 3 bases; junction bases not matched to a gene: 9. Per the germline V gene, CDR1 is SGHNT and CDR2 is YYREEE (reference sequence). The CDR3 has 17 residues. The CDR3 here is CASSFAAGQGFTDTQYF. CDR3 nucleotides: TGTGCCAGCAGCTTCGCTGCGGGACAGGGGTTTACAGATACGCAGTATTTT.

The rearrangement joins TRBV5-1 to TRBJ2-5; D is unclear. This CDR3 is 11 amino acids long. Germline values: CDR1 SGHRS, CDR2 YFSETQ. Trimming pared 5 bases from V and 5 bases from J, leaving 7 bases between. The CDR3 DNA follows: TGCGCCAGCAGGGGCTTGGAGACCCAGTACTTC. Residues: CASRGLETQYF.

The chain links TRBV29-1 to TRBJ2-1; maybe TRBD1 (6 bases). The V end lost 3 bases, the J end lost 6 bases, and 15 bases lay between the germline ends. The CDR3 spans 14 residues. The germline V gene has CDR1 SQVTM and CDR2 ANQGSEA. In DNA form, the CDR3 reads TGCAGCGTTGATCTGGGGGCCCGTCTCAATGAGCAGTTCTTC. This gives the protein CSVDLGARLNEQFF.

The chain combines TRBV9 with TRBJ2-1; D might be TRBD1 (5 bases). This CDR3 comprises 18 residues. V lost 0 bases and J 0 bases, leaving 16 bases between the germline ends. Per the germline V gene, CDR1 is SGDLS and CDR2 is YYNGEE. This CDR3 reads CASSVGPSRQSSYNEQFF. The CDR3 DNA is TGTGCCAGCAGCGTAGGACCTTCTAGACAGAGCTCCTACAATGAGCAGTTCTTC.

In this sample, this clone turned up a few times. The chain carries TRBV11-1 and TRBJ2-2; D not certain. This CDR3 is 13 amino acids long. CDR1 is SGHAT and CDR2 is FQDESV in the germline V gene (reference sequence). Deletions cut 1 base from V and 5 bases from J, with 5 bases between. The CDR3 DNA is TGTGCCAGCAGCTTAGACTGGACCGGGGAGCTGTTTTTT. Its protein is CASSLDWTGELFF.

This clone was picked up many times. CDR3 sequence (DNA): TGTGCCAGCAGTGACTTCTCCTACAATGAGCAGTTCTTC. It specifies CASSDFSYNEQFF. This chain joins TRBV28 and TRBJ2-1; D is unresolved. This CDR3 is 13 amino acids long. V lost 5 bases to trimming and J lost 0 bases, with 5 bases between them. In germline, CDR1 is MDHEN, CDR2 SYDVKM.

The chain carries TRBV7-9 and TRBJ1-2; D call uncertain. The CDR3 length is 14 residues. V shed 4 bases and J shed 1 base, with 10 bases lying between them. Germline V gene sequence: CDR1 SEHNR, CDR2 FQNEAQ (reference sequence). CDR3 nucleotide sequence: TGTGCCAGCAGCTCCAGTCGAAGTAACTATGGCTACACCTTC. As protein: CASSSSRSNYGYTF.

The chain is built from TRBV9 and TRBJ1-1; TRBD1 agrees at 7 bases. Trimming removed 4 bases from V and 1 base from J; junction bases left unmatched: 7. The CDR3 contains 15 residues. CDR1 is SGDLS, CDR2 YYNGEE, per germline. This chain's CDR3 is CASSPATGSNTEAFF. The DNA of the CDR3 is TGTGCCAGCAGCCCGGCGACAGGGTCGAACACTGAAGCTTTCTTT.

The rearrangement uses TRBV7-6 and TRBJ2-2, with 9 positions matching TRBD1. Trimming removed 4 bases from V and 5 bases from J; junction bases left unmatched: 5. Per germline, CDR1 SGHVS and CDR2 FNYEAQ. This CDR3 has 15 amino acids. The CDR3: CASSSQGAGTGELFF. DNA for the CDR3: TGTGCCAGCAGCTCACAGGGGGCTGGAACCGGGGAGCTGTTTTTT.

This clone was counted a few times. The gene calls are TRBV5-6 and TRBJ2-7; D ambiguous. This CDR3 spans 14 amino acids. CDR1 and CDR2 from the germline V gene are SGHDT and YYEEEE. Trimming left V 3 bases short and J 2 bases short, with 12 bases between. The CDR3 loop reads CASSSAGFPYEQYF. The CDR3 DNA sequence: TGTGCCAGCAGCTCCGCAGGATTCCCCTACGAGCAGTACTTC.